These T cell receptor beta chains were read from a single sample in a study of T cells in Graves' hyperthyroidism and ophthalmopathy. MiXCR, run by TCRdb on the multiplex PCR reads, gives a single entry per CDR3 protein. This sample has 350,000 to 400,000 distinct CDR3 sequences, with 15% to 20% found just once. The sequenced sample consisted of blood. The receptors here all came from a woman aged 18-29 years with Graves' hyperthyroidism. CDR3s include the opening cysteine and the closing phenylalanine or tryptophan. A D gene is named only where the DNA matches it firmly. A row's size may be missing; if present it is once, few, many or a size class.

V gene	J gene	D gene	clone size	CDR3 length	CDR3 DNA	CDR3 protein
TRBV28	TRBJ2-4	.	few	14	TGTGCCAGCAAATTGGGGGGAGCCAAAAACATTCAGTACTTC	CASKLGGAKNIQYF
TRBV7-9	TRBJ2-7	TRBD1	many	14	TGTGCCAGCAGCTCTTGGACAGGTTACTACGAGCAGTACTTC	CASSSWTGYYEQYF
TRBV7-2	TRBJ1-2	.	many	14	TGTGCCAGCAGCTTAGATACAGGGAAGGGTGGCTACACCTTC	CASSLDTGKGGYTF
TRBV29-1	TRBJ1-2	TRBD1	many	14	TGCAGCGTGGAGCCAGGGGGCGCGGACTATGGCTACACCTTC	CSVEPGGADYGYTF
TRBV20-1	TRBJ2-6	.	many	13	TGCAGTGCTAGGGAGGTTGGGGCCAACGTCCTGACTTTC	CSAREVGANVLTF
TRBV7-2	TRBJ2-2	TRBD1	many	14	TGTGCCAGCAGCATGACAGGGTACACCGGGGAGCTGTTTTTT	CASSMTGYTGELFF
TRBV7-8	TRBJ2-5	.	many	13	TGTGCCAGTGGGATTAATACAGGAGAGACCAAGTACTTC	CASGINTGETKYF
TRBV7-8	TRBJ1-3	.	many	18	TGTGCCAGCAGCTTAGCGACCGGTGGCAGTATCTCTGGAAACACCATATATTTT	CASSLATGGSISGNTIYF
TRBV2	TRBJ2-2	.	.	18	TGTGCCAGCAGTGATCCCGGGACATACGGTTCTGGCACCGGGGAGCTGTTTTTT	CASSDPGTYGSGTGELFF
TRBV7-9	TRBJ2-2	.	many	15	TGTGCCAGCAGCCCCGGCGCCACGAACACCGGGGAGCTGTTTTTT	CASSPGATNTGELFF
TRBV15	TRBJ2-5	.	many	13	TGTGCCACCAGGGGCCCACCGAGGGAGACCCAGTACTTC	CATRGPPRETQYF
TRBV10-3	TRBJ2-7	TRBD2	many	15	TGTGCCATCAGTGAAGGGAGGGGTATTGACTACGAGCAGTACTTC	CAISEGRGIDYEQYF
TRBV15	TRBJ2-7	TRBD1	many	15	TGTGCCGCCAGCAGAGCCACCGGGACAGGATACGAGCAGTACTTC	CAASRATGTGYEQYF
TRBV7-3	TRBJ1-2	.	many	15	TGTGCCAGCAGCTTGGAGGGAAGGACTAACTATGGCTACACCTTC	CASSLEGRTNYGYTF
TRBV2	TRBJ1-5	.	many	17	TGTGCCAGCAGGGCAGTGCTCAGCCACCATAGCAATCAGCCCCAGCATTTT	CASRAVLSHHSNQPQHF
TRBV30	TRBJ1-2	.	many	10	TGTGCCTGGAGTCAGGTTGGCTACACCTTC	CAWSQVGYTF
TRBV4-1	TRBJ2-7	TRBD1	few	15	TGCGCCAGCAGCAGGACAGGGAGTTTCTACTACGAGCAGTACTTC	CASSRTGSFYYEQYF
TRBV20-1	TRBJ1-5	TRBD1	many	13	TGCAGTGCTAGAGGGACAGGACATCAGCCCCAGCATTTT	CSARGTGHQPQHF
TRBV6-5	TRBJ2-7	.	many	14	TGTGCCAGCAGTTACGGGGACCGTCTTATAGAGCAGTACTTC	CASSYGDRLIEQYF
TRBV6-1	TRBJ1-1	.	many	16	TGTGCCAGCAGTGGGACCTTGGGGGGAGGTAGCGCTGAAGCTTTCTTT	CASSGTLGGGSAEAFF
TRBV5-1	TRBJ2-2	.	many	15	TGCGCCAGCAGCTTGGTACAGTTAAACACCGGGGAGCTGTTTTTT	CASSLVQLNTGELFF
TRBV29-1	TRBJ1-6	TRBD1	many	14	TGCAGCGTTAAGGGACAGGGTAGCGATTCACCCCTCCACTTT	CSVKGQGSDSPLHF
TRBV12-3/TRBV12-4	TRBJ1-1	.	many	12	TGTGCCAGCAGTTTATGGGGGGAGGGGGCTTTCTTT	CASSLWGEGAFF